These 9 T cell receptor beta chains were all obtained from the same sample, sequenced in a study of blood T cell repertoires in COVID-19. Sequenced by immunoSEQ multiplex PCR; TCRdb stores in-frame clones only, minus some. This sample yields around 250,000 clones, of which roughly four fifths are seen a single time; about 5% belongs to the top ten. The sequencing sample was made of PBMCs or T cells enriched from blood (not recorded which). The receptors originated from a man between 40 and 49 years old who had been exposed to COVID-19.

The rearrangement joins TRBV3-1 (or the pseudogene TRBV3-2) to TRBJ2-1, with D maybe TRBD2 (5 bases). Germline V gene sequence: CDR1 LGHDT, CDR2 YNNKEL (reference sequence). This CDR3 has 16 amino acids. Trimming left V 3 bases short and J 2 bases short, with 14 bases between. The CDR3 is CASSHKAKGAYNEQFF. CDR3 nucleotides: TGTGCCAGCAGCCATAAGGCCAAGGGAGCCTACAATGAGCAGTTCTTC.

The rearrangement uses TRBV7-3 and TRBJ2-7, with 9 bases that match TRBD1. V lost 3 bases and J lost 9; bases outside the gene matches: 12. This CDR3 is 15 amino acids long. The V gene's germline CDR1 is SGHTA and CDR2 FQGTGA. CDR3 coding DNA: TGTGCCAGCAGCTTTGAGGACAGGGGAGGTAAGGGGCAGTACTTC. Translating gives CASSFEDRGGKGQYF.

This chain links TRBV12-3 or TRBV12-4 with TRBJ2-3, with D unresolved. This CDR3 has 13 amino acids. Trimming left V 2 bases short and J 0 bases short, with 3 bases between. The DNA of the CDR3 is TGTGCCAGCAGTTTATCTAGCACAGATACGCAGTATTTT. Encoded protein: CASSLSSTDTQYF.

The chain is built from TRBV5-4 and TRBJ1-5; weak D call: TRBD1 (5 bases). Germline V gives CDR1 SGHNT, CDR2 YYREEE (reference sequence). V dropped 2 bases and J dropped 7 bases, with 19 bases sitting between them. The CDR3 consists of 16 residues. The CDR3 nucleotides are TGTGCCAGCAGCTTCGGTGGGGGGGGAAGAAGGCAGCCCCAGCATTTT. Translating it yields CASSFGGGGRRQPQHF.

This clone was recorded only once. This chain links TRBV4-1 with TRBJ1-2, with D perhaps matching TRBD1 (6 bases). Germline loops: CDR1 MGHRA, CDR2 YSYEKL. Trimming took off 8 bases at V and 0 bases at J, with 22 bases between the two ends. This CDR3 spans 17 amino acids. The CDR3 sequence is CASAELKTGHTNYGYTF. In DNA form, the CDR3 reads TGCGCCAGCGCCGAACTCAAAACAGGGCATACTAACTATGGCTACACCTTC.

The chain carries TRBV11-3 and TRBJ2-3; TRBD1 might be the D (6 bases). Germline V gene lookup returns CDR1 SGHNT and CDR2 YENEEA. V dropped 2 bases and J dropped 2 bases, with 14 bases sitting between them. The CDR3 has 16 residues. As DNA, the CDR3 is TGTGCCAGCAGCTTAAGCCCGACAGGATACACAGATACGCAGTATTTT. Residues: CASSLSPTGYTDTQYF.

V gene TRBV3-1 (or the pseudogene TRBV3-2) combines with J gene TRBJ2-3, with a possible D match to TRBD2 (5 bases). This CDR3 contains 13 residues. Trimming removed 4 bases at V and 6 bases at J, with 11 bases between. Germline V CDR1 and CDR2: LGHDT, YNNKEL (reference sequence). The CDR3 DNA reads TGTGCCAGCAGCCTTATGGCGGGCGATACGCAGTATTTT. This encodes CASSLMAGDTQYF.

To note about this clone: The same CDR3 arises from other DNA sequences in this sample as well. V is TRBV5-1 and J is TRBJ2-3, with TRBD2 matching 7 bases. There are 14 residues in the CDR3. CDR1 is SGHRS, CDR2 YFSETQ, per germline. Trimming cost V 0 bases and J 4 bases; bases outside gene matches: 2. CDR3: CASSLEGRADTQYF. The CDR3 DNA follows: TGCGCCAGCAGCTTGGAAGGGAGGGCAGATACGCAGTATTTT.

This clone has at least ten counts. The chain joins TRBV6-1 to TRBJ2-3, with TRBD2 identical over 12 bases. V was clipped by 1 base and J by 6 bases; unmatched bases: 14. Germline values: CDR1 MNHNS, CDR2 SASEGT. CDR3 length: 19 amino acids. This chain's CDR3 is CASSEVGTGLAGSRDTQYF. CDR3 DNA: TGTGCCAGCAGTGAAGTTGGGACAGGACTAGCGGGATCCAGGGATACGCAGTATTTT.